This T cell receptor beta chain was sequenced in a study of blood T cell repertoires in COVID-19. Looking at the study overall: Sites in the United States, Italy and Spain provided acute and convalescent COVID-19 samples. T cells, B-cell-depleted T cells, or PBMCs supplied cDNA or gDNA.

In the original analysis: Using reference gene primer amplification, nucleated cell counts were estimated. Some clones are missing from TCRdb's copy, which holds only in-frame ones; the method was immunoSEQ multiplex PCR. V and J calls plus clone size are reproduced from that table; the DNA served to infer D and trimming. The sample holds approximately 120,000 clones, 84% seen once. This clonotype originated in a human donor in a cohort sampled during active COVID-19. The sequencing input was peripheral blood.

The DNA for the CDR3 is TGCGCCAGCAGCTCCCTAGCGGTAGCCTACGAGCAGTACTTC. Its translation: CASSSLAVAYEQYF. The chain is built from TRBV5-1 and TRBJ2-7; 7 bases are a match to TRBD2. Per germline, CDR1 SGHRS and CDR2 YFSETQ. The CDR3 has 14 residues. The trim removed 3 bases at V and 2 bases at J, leaving 5 bases unmatched.